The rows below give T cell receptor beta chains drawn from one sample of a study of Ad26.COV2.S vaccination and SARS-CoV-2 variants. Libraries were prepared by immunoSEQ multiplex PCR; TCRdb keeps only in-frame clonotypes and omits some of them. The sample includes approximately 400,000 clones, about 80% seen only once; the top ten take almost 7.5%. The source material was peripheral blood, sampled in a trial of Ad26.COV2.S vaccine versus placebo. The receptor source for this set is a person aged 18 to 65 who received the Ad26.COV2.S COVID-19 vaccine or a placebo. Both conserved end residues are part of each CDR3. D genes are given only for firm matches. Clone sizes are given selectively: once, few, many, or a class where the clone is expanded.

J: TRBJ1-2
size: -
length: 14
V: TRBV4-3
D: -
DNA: TGCGCCAGCAGCCACCCAGGGGCGGGTGATGGCTACACCTTC
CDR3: CASSHPGAGDGYTF

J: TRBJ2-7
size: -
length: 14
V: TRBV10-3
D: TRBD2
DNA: TGTGCCATCAGCTCCGGGACTAGCGGTACCGAGCAGTACTTC
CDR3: CAISSGTSGTEQYF

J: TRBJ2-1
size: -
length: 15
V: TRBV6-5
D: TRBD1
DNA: TGTGCCAGCAGTATTGACAGGGGGCAAGACAATGAGCAGTTCTTC
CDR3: CASSIDRGQDNEQFF

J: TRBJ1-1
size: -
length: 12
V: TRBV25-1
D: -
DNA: TGTGCCAGCAGTGACCCGACTTCGTGGGCTTTCTTT
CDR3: CASSDPTSWAFF

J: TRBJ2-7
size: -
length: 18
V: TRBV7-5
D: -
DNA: TGTGCCAGAAGCCCCCGAGGCCGGCGGGGATTTAGGTCCTACGAGCAGTACTTC
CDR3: CARSPRGRRGFRSYEQYF

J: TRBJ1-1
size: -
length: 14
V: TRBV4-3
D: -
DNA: TGCGCCAGCAGCCAAGAAGGCGGAAACACTGAAGCTTTCTTT
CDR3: CASSQEGGNTEAFF

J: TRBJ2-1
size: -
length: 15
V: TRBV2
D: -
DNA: TGTGCCAGCAGAAGGTCGGAAAGCTCCTACAATGAGCAGTTCTTC
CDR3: CASRRSESSYNEQFF

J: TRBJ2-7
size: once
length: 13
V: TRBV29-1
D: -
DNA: TGCAGCGTTGTTAGGCAGAGCTCCTACGAGCAGTACTTC
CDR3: CSVVRQSSYEQYF

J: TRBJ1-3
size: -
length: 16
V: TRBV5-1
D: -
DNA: TGCGCCAGCAGCTTCCGACCGACACTAGTAGCGGACACCATATATTTT
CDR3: CASSFRPTLVADTIYF

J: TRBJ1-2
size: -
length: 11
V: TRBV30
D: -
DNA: TGTGCCTGGAGTGAGGGCTATGGCTACACCTTC
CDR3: CAWSEGYGYTF

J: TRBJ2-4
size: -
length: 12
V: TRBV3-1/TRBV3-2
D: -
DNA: TGTGCCAGCAGCCGGGACGAAAACATTCAGTACTTC
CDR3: CASSRDENIQYF

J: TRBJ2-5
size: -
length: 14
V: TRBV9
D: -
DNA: TGTGCCAGCAGCGTAGGACCAAACCAAGAGACCCAGTACTTC
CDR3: CASSVGPNQETQYF

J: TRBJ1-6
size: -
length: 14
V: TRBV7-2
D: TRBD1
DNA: TGTGCCAGCAGCCCAGGACAGGGTAGCTCACCCCTCCACTTT
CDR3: CASSPGQGSSPLHF

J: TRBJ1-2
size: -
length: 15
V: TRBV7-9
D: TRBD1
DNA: TGTGCCAGCAGCTTACGGGACAGGGGAACGCATGGCTACACCTTC
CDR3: CASSLRDRGTHGYTF

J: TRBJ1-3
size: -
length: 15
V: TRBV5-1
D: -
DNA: TGCGCCAGCAGCTTGGGGAGAAATTCTGGAAACACCATATATTTT
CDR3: CASSLGRNSGNTIYF

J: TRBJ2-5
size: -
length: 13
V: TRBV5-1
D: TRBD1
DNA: TGCGCCACCACGACAGGGTCGGGGGAGACCCAGTACTTC
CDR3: CATTTGSGETQYF

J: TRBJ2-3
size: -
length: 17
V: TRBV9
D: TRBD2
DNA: TGTGCCAGCAGCGTAGCCCGCGGGAGCTGGCTCGCAGATACGCAGTATTTT
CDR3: CASSVARGSWLADTQYF

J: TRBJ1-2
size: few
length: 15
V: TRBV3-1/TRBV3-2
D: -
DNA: TGTGCCAGCAGCCAAGGGGGTTTGGCGGACTATGGCTACACCTTC
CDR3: CASSQGGLADYGYTF

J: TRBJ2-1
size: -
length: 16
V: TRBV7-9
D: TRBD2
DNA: TGTGCCAGCAGCCCTGTTGGGGGGGGAATACTAAATGAGCAGTTCTTC
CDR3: CASSPVGGGILNEQFF

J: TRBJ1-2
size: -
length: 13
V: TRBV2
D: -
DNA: TGTGCCAGCAGTGAACAGGGCGCCTATGGCTACACCTTC
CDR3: CASSEQGAYGYTF

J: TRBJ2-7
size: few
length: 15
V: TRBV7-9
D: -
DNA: TGTGCCAGCAGCTTAGAAGGTAGCGGACACTACGAGCAGTACTTC
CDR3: CASSLEGSGHYEQYF

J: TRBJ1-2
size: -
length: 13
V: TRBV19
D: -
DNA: TGTGCCAGTAGTATTCGCCCTCAGGGAGGCTACACCTTC
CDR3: CASSIRPQGGYTF

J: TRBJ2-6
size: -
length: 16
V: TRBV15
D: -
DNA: TGTGCCACCAGCAGAGGTGAGGGAAGCGGGGCCAACGTCCTGACTTTC
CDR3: CATSRGEGSGANVLTF

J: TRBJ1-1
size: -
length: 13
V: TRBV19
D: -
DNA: TGTGCCAGTAGTATCCTACCGAACACTGAAGCTTTCTTT
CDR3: CASSILPNTEAFF

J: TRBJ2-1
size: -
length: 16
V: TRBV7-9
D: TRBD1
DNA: TGTGCCAGCAGCCTGTGGGGACAGGGGGCCTTGATGGAGCAGTTCTTC
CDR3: CASSLWGQGALMEQFF

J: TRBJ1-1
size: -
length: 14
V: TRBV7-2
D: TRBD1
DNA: TGTGCCAGCAGCCCGGGGCAGGGGGGCACTGAAGCTTTCTTT
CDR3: CASSPGQGGTEAFF

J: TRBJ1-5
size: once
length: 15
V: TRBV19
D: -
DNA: TGTGCCAGTAGTATGCTGGGGGATAGCAATCAGCCCCAGCATTTT
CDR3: CASSMLGDSNQPQHF

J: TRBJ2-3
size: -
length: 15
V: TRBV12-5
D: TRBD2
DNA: TGTGCTAGTGCCCGAGGACTAGCGGGAACAGATACGCAGTATTTT
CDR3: CASARGLAGTDTQYF

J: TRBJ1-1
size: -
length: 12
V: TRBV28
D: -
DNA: TGTGCCTCGCGCCCGGGGGGGGGTGAAGCTTTCTTT
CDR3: CASRPGGGEAFF

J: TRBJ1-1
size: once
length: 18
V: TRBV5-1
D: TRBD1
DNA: TGCGCCAGCAGCCCCTTAGGACAGGCTGCCTCTCTCCAAAAAGAAGCTTTCTTT
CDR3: CASSPLGQAASLQKEAFF

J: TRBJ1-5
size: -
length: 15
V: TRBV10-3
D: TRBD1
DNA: TGTGCCATCAGTGAGGGGGGGACAGTCAATCAGCCCCAGCATTTT
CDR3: CAISEGGTVNQPQHF

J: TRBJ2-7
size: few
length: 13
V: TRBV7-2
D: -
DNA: TGTGCCAGCAGCTTTGCGGTCCAACTTGGGCAGTACTTC
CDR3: CASSFAVQLGQYF

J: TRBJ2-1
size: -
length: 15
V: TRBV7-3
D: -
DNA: TGTGCCAGCAGCTTGGGGACCGACTCCTACAATGAGCAGTTCTTC
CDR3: CASSLGTDSYNEQFF

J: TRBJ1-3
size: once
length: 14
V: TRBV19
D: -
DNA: TGTGCCAGTAGACGGAACGACGCGGGAAACACCATATATTTT
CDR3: CASRRNDAGNTIYF

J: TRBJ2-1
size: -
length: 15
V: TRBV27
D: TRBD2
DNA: TGTGCCAGCAGTTGGAGCGGGATGGGGTACAATGAGCAGTTCTTC
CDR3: CASSWSGMGYNEQFF

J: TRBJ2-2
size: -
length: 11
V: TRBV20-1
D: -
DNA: TGCAGTGCTAGAACCAGTGGGGAGCTGTTTTTT
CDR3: CSARTSGELFF

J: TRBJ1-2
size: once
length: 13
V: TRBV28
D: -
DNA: TGTGCCAGCAGTTTATTGGCCATCTATGGCTACACCTTC
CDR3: CASSLLAIYGYTF

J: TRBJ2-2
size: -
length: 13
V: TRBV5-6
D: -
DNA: TGTGCCAGCAGCTTGGGCAGGACCGGGGAGCTGTTTTTT
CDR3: CASSLGRTGELFF

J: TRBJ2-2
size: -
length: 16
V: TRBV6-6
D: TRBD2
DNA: TGTGCCAGCAGTTACACTAGCGGGGGGGCGTTCCGGGAGCTGTTTTTT
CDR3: CASSYTSGGAFRELFF